The 2 T cell receptor beta chains presented below share a single source sample, sequenced in a study of T cell clones after liver transplantation. The data were produced by immunoSEQ multiplex PCR, yet TCRdb's version contains in-frame clones alone and is incomplete. Of 99,000 or so clones detected, around four fifths appear once; the ten largest clones hold over 0.75%. The sequencing used CD4+ T cells from blood, collected before liver transplant. The source is a human donor who received a liver transplant.

The V gene is TRBV6-1, the J gene TRBJ1-3; TRBD1 matches 8 bases. From germline, CDR1 is MNHNS and CDR2 SASEGT. J lost 2 bases, V lost 10 bases, and 7 bases had no gene match. The CDR3 contains 14 residues. CDR3 DNA sequence: TGTGCCACAAAGGGACAGGATACTGGAAACACCATATATTTT. Translation gives CATKGQDTGNTIYF.

CDR3 bases: TGTGCCAGTAGCCCCAGTGGGGTGATGAGAACTGAAGCTTTCTTT. Translated, it gives CASSPSGVMRTEAFF. The chain employs TRBV19 and TRBJ1-1; no clear D. The germline CDR1 and CDR2 sequences are LNHDA and SQIVND (reference sequence). V lost 6 bases and J lost 5, with 19 bases in between. The CDR3 sequence is 15 residues long.